The 13 T cell receptor beta chains in this list originate from one sample, sequenced in a study of T cell repertoires in cytomegalovirus infection. MiXCR was run by TCRdb on the reads, yielding one entry per CDR3 protein. The table shows a few hundred thousand distinct CDR3 sequences, with approximately 17% occurring only once. The sequencing input was CD8+ T cells from PBMCs. Receptor source: a human donor in good health (CMV status not recorded). Some clones in this sample may be carry-over from other donors' samples.

This clonotype came up a few times. The chain joins TRBV4-3 to TRBJ1-5; weak D call: TRBD1 (5 bases). Germline lookup yields CDR1 LGHNA and CDR2 YSLEER. This CDR3 is 15 amino acids long. V shed 6 bases and J shed 11 bases, with 23 bases lying between them. CDR3 residues: CASSPARTPETAQHF. CDR3 coding DNA: TGCGCCAGCAGTCCAGCACGGACACCTGAAACGGCCCAGCATTTT.

The V call is TRBV27, the J call TRBJ2-7, with a weak D call TRBD2 (5 bases). This CDR3 spans 14 amino acids. The germline V gene encodes CDR1 MNHEY and CDR2 SMNVEV (reference sequence). The V end lost 5 bases, the J end lost 4 bases, and 15 bases lay between the germline ends. CDR3 in amino acids: CASSPEGREYEQYF. CDR3 nucleotides: TGTGCCAGCAGTCCAGAGGGTAGGGAATACGAGCAGTACTTC.

The sample holds many counts of this clonotype. The chain links TRBV7-6 to TRBJ2-7; TRBD1 aligns across 7 bases. The CDR3 is 15 amino acids. The germline gives CDR1 SGHVS, CDR2 FNYEAQ. The V segment lost 3 bases and the J segment 0 bases; nucleotides outside the gene matches: 5. CDR3 DNA: TGTGCCAGCAGCTTGTTCCAGGGGGACTCCTACGAGCAGTACTTC. Protein sequence: CASSLFQGDSYEQYF.

This clonotype was recorded many times. This chain joins TRBV6-6 and TRBJ2-1; 8 bases are shared with TRBD1. The trim removed 2 bases at V and 2 bases at J, leaving 5 bases unmatched. The CDR3 is 16 residues long. CDR1 MNHNY and CDR2 SVGAGI come from the germline V gene (reference sequence). CDR3 amino acids: CASSYPRDRTYNEQFF. The CDR3, as DNA: TGTGCCAGCAGTTACCCGAGGGACAGGACCTACAATGAGCAGTTCTTC.

This clonotype has a handful of counts. The chain uses TRBV2 and TRBJ2-1; 11 nucleotides line up with TRBD2. The CDR3 consists of 16 residues. With V trimmed by 5 bases and J by 4 bases, 7 bases remained unmatched. Germline CDR1 is SNHLY and CDR2 is FYNNEI. The CDR3 region is CASSSGLAGRYNEQFF. In nucleotides, the CDR3 is TGTGCCAGCAGTAGCGGACTAGCGGGTAGATACAATGAGCAGTTCTTC.

This clonotype showed up many times. The rearrangement uses TRBV7-9 and TRBJ2-1, with 10 bases identical to TRBD1. CDR1 and CDR2 from the germline V gene are SEHNR and FQNEAQ (reference sequence). Losses at the gene ends were 5 bases for V and 3 bases for J; bases not matched to a gene: 7. This CDR3 has 16 amino acids. The CDR3 protein is CASSPPDRGFYNEQFF. CDR3 sequence (DNA): TGTGCCAGCAGCCCCCCGGACAGGGGGTTCTACAATGAGCAGTTCTTC. The variable domain in full, completed from reference TRBV7-9 and TRBJ2-1, reads DTGVSQNPRHKITKRGQNVTFRCDPISEHNRLYWYRQTLGQGPEFLTYFQNEAQLEKSRLLSDRFSAERPKGSFSTLEIQRTEQGDSAMYLCASSPPDRGFYNEQFFGPGTRLTVL.

This clonotype was seen repeatedly, ten times or more. The V and J genes are TRBV6-1 and TRBJ2-1; tentative D call: TRBD1 (6 bases). The germline V gene has CDR1 MNHNS and CDR2 SASEGT. The CDR3 totals 16 residues. Trimming removed 6 bases from V and 6 bases from J, with 21 bases in between. The DNA for the CDR3 is TGTGCCAGCAGGATAACACACAGGGTAGGCCGCAATGAGCAGTTCTTC. Translated: CASRITHRVGRNEQFF.

This chain joins TRBV5-5 and TRBJ2-3; the D is unclear. Germline CDR1 SGHKS, CDR2 YYEKEE (reference sequence). Trimming took 4 bases from V and 0 from J, leaving 12 bases between them. The CDR3 is made up of 15 amino acids. This CDR3 is CASSAGRTSTDTQYF. For the CDR3, the DNA is TGTGCCAGCAGCGCCGGGCGGACGAGCACAGATACGCAGTATTTT. Combining the CDR3 with reference TRBV5-5 and TRBJ2-3 gives the whole variable domain DAGVTQSPTHLIKTRGQQVTLRCSPISGHKSVSWYQQVLGQGPQFIFQYYEKEERGRGNFPDRFSARQFPNYSSELNVNALLLGDSALYLCASSAGRTSTDTQYFGPGTRLTVL.

The chain has TRBV3-1 and TRBJ2-7, with D hard to call. The CDR3 is made up of 13 amino acids. Germline values: CDR1 LGHDT, CDR2 YNNKEL (reference sequence). Trimming pared 1 base from V and 6 bases from J, leaving 10 bases between. DNA for the CDR3: TGTGCCAGCAGCCAAGCCGAATGGGGCGAGCAGTACTTC. Protein sequence: CASSQAEWGEQYF.

This clonotype occurred many times. V usage is TRBV20-1 and J usage is TRBJ2-3, with 9 bases identical to TRBD2. Germline CDR1 reads DFQATT; CDR2 reads SNEGSKA (reference sequence). Germline trimming cut 3 bases from V and 4 bases from J; bases unmatched to any gene: 5. The CDR3 runs to 14 residues. In DNA, the CDR3 is TGCAGTGCTAGCCAGCGGGGGGCGGCAGATACGCAGTATTTT. Encoded protein: CSASQRGAADTQYF.

This clonotype was seen ten or more times. The rearrangement links TRBV7-6 to TRBJ2-7; maybe TRBD1 (6 bases). With 0 bases removed from V and 5 bases from J, the gap between germline ends came to 17 bases. CDR1 is SGHVS and CDR2 is FNYEAQ in the germline V gene. The CDR3 loop spans 16 amino acids. The CDR3 coding sequence is TGTGCCAGCAGCTTAGCGTTCGGACAGCCGTTCCACGAGCAGTACTTC. Its protein product is CASSLAFGQPFHEQYF.

This chain links TRBV20-1 with TRBJ2-1; 9 bases fit TRBD2. V shed 0 bases, J shed 3 bases, and the junction held 3 bases outside the gene matches. Germline V gene lookup returns CDR1 DFQATT and CDR2 SNEGSKA (reference sequence). The CDR3 is 15 residues long. CDR3 in DNA: TGCAGTGCTAGAGAGCGGGGGGGGAACTACAATGAGCAGTTCTTC. This sequence encodes CSARERGGNYNEQFF.

This clonotype has at least ten counts. The rearrangement joins TRBV6-2 or TRBV6-3 to TRBJ2-7, with TRBD2 matching 7 bases. CDR3 length: 15 amino acids. The germline V gene encodes CDR1 MNHEY and CDR2 SVGEGT. V dropped 7 bases and J dropped 3; count of bases not matched to a gene: 12. The chain's CDR3 is CASTPPQRGVYEQYF. The DNA for the CDR3 is TGTGCCAGCACCCCCCCGCAGCGGGGAGTCTACGAGCAGTACTTC.